The 12 T cell receptor beta chains listed next were all sequenced from one sample in a study of cytotoxic CD8 clonotypes in ibrutinib-treated CLL (dated by TCRdb to the early 2020s). Libraries were prepared through the immunoSEQ multiplex PCR assay. The table comes from immuneACCESS by way of TCRdb, which keeps in-frame sequences with V and J called. Part of the clones is missing from these tables; in studies checked, under half for an unresolved V gene and the rest for unknown reasons. Across this sample there are tens of thousands of clones, with roughly 57% seen only once. Of the sample, about 5.4% is held by the ten largest clones. The source material was PBMCs, sampled before ibrutinib treatment. The receptors come from a human donor with chronic lymphocytic leukemia.

This chain connects TRBV7-2 to TRBJ2-3; D is ambiguous. Trimming pared 1 base from V and 9 bases from J, leaving 11 bases between. The CDR3 consists of 13 residues. Germline CDR1 and CDR2: SGHTA and FQGNSA. The CDR3 reads CASSLGGLETQYF. For the CDR3, the DNA is TGTGCCAGCAGCTTAGGGGGTTTAGAGACGCAGTATTTT.

The gene calls are TRBV29-1 and TRBJ2-3, with 12 bases fitting TRBD2. J was trimmed by 4 bases and V by 7 bases; bases with no gene match: 9. Germline V lookup: CDR1 SQVTM, CDR2 ANQGSEA. This CDR3 has 15 amino acids. CDR3 nucleotides: TGCAGCGGAGGGAGGACTAGCGGGGCGGCAGATACGCAGTATTTT. This translates into CSGGRTSGAADTQYF.

This clone showed up just a few times. This rearrangement joins TRBV19 to TRBJ2-3; D not resolved. The V end was cut by 3 bases, the J end by 5 bases, with 9 bases between. CDR3 length equals 13 residues. Germline V gene data show CDR1 as LNHDA and CDR2 as SQIVND (reference sequence). The CDR3 is CASSMKNGDTQYF. Written as DNA, the CDR3 is TGTGCCAGTAGTATGAAGAATGGAGATACGCAGTATTTT.

This chain joins TRBV28 and TRBJ1-5; D not certain. This CDR3 contains 18 residues. The V end lost 1 base, the J end lost 0 bases, and 16 bases lay between the germline ends. Germline CDR1 MDHEN, CDR2 SYDVKM. CDR3: CASSLFGTFGISNQPQHF. For the CDR3, the DNA is TGTGCCAGCAGTTTATTTGGAACGTTCGGGATTAGCAATCAGCCCCAGCATTTT.

Regarding this clone: Relative to the germline gene, one junction end is altered; a read error may explain this. This specimen includes other DNA sequences encoding the same CDR3. The chain recombines TRBV15 with TRBJ2-7, with TRBD2 matching over 12 bases. The CDR3 loop spans 16 amino acids. Germline values: CDR1 LNHNV, CDR2 YYDKDF (reference sequence). The CDR3 bases are TGTGCCACCAGCAGAGTCTTCCTAGCGGGAGGGCCGGAGCAATACTTC. It codes for CATSRVFLAGGPEQYF.

V usage is TRBV5-1 and J usage is TRBJ2-1; TRBD1 aligns across 9 bases. Germline CDR1 SGHRS, CDR2 YFSETQ. V lost 4 bases and J lost 12; bases outside the gene matches: 17. The length of the CDR3 is 16 residues. CDR3 amino acids: CASSMAGQGTGDAQFF. CDR3 sequence (DNA): TGCGCCAGCAGCATGGCGGGACAGGGAACGGGGGATGCGCAGTTCTTC.

This chain links TRBV29-1 with TRBJ1-1; TRBD1 is a possible D gene (6 bases). The CDR3 totals 15 residues. Germline V gene sequence: CDR1 SQVTM, CDR2 ANQGSEA. V was cut by 4 bases and J by 1 base, with 16 bases left in between. The DNA for the CDR3 is TGCAGCGTTGTAGGCGGGCGGGGGGCGAACACTGAAGCTTTCTTT. It encodes CSVVGGRGANTEAFF.

There are a few counts of this clone. This chain connects TRBV6-1 to TRBJ1-4; weak D call: TRBD1 (5 bases). Deletions cut 3 bases from V and 8 bases from J, with 19 bases between. Germline assignment: CDR1 MNHNS and CDR2 SASEGT. CDR3 length: 16 residues. This CDR3 is CASSDGPGRPSEKLFF. For the CDR3, the DNA is TGTGCCAGCAGTGATGGGCCGGGACGCCCCTCCGAAAAACTGTTTTTT.

CDR3 sequence reads: CASSVLTEAFF. Here the CDR3 DNA reads TGTGCCAGCAGTGTTTTGACTGAAGCTTTCTTT. The rearrangement links TRBV2 to TRBJ1-1; D remains ambiguous. There are 11 residues in the CDR3. The ends were cut back, 4 bases at V and 5 bases at J, with 5 bases in the middle. CDR1 and CDR2 from the germline V gene are SNHLY and FYNNEI. The variable domain in full, completed from reference TRBV2 and TRBJ1-1, reads EPEVTQTPSHQVTQMGQEVILRCVPISNHLYFYWYRQILGQKVEFLVSFYNNEISEKSEIFDDQFSVERPDGSNFTLKIRSTKLEDSAMYFCASSVLTEAFFGQGTRLTVV.

This clone has more than one count but fewer than ten. The rearrangement links TRBV11-2 to TRBJ1-5; the D is unclear. V was clipped by 6 bases and J by 0 bases, with 12 bases between them. Germline loops: CDR1 SGHAT, CDR2 FQNNGV. The CDR3 sequence is 15 residues long. The chain's CDR3 is CASSPTADSNQPQHF. CDR3 DNA sequence: TGTGCCAGCAGTCCTACTGCGGATAGCAATCAGCCCCAGCATTTT.

V gene TRBV29-1 combines with J gene TRBJ2-5; D possibly corresponds to TRBD1 (5 bases). Looked up from germline, CDR1 is SQVTM and CDR2 is ANQGSEA. This CDR3 is built from 13 residues. Trimming cost V 7 bases and J 6 bases, with 18 bases left between them. Here the CDR3 reads CSAETGFKKTQYF. The CDR3 DNA is TGCAGCGCCGAAACAGGTTTTAAGAAGACCCAGTACTTC.

V is TRBV7-2 and J is TRBJ2-3; D perhaps matches TRBD1 (5 bases). The CDR3 has 15 residues. V lost 0 bases, J lost 1 base, and 8 bases lay in between. Germline V lookup: CDR1 SGHTA, CDR2 FQGNSA. The CDR3 DNA follows: TGTGCCAGCAGCTTAGCGGGCAGGGGCACAGATACGCAGTATTTT. Amino acid sequence: CASSLAGRGTDTQYF.